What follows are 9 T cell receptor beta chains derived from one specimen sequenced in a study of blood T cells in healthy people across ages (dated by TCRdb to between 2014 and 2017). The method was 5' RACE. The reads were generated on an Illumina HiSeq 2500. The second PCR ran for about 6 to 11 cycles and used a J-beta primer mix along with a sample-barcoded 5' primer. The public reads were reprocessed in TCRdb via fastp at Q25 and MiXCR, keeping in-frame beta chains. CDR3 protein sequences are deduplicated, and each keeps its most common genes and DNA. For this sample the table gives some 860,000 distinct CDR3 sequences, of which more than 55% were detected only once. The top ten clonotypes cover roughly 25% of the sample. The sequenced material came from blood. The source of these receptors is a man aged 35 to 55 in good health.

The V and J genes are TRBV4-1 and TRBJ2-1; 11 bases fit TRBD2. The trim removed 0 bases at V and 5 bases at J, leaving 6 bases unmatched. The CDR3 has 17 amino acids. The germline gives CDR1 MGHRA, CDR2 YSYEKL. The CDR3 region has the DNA TGCGCCAGCAGCCAAGAAGTGGGACTAGCGGCCGACAATGAGCAGTTCTTC. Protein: CASSQEVGLAADNEQFF.

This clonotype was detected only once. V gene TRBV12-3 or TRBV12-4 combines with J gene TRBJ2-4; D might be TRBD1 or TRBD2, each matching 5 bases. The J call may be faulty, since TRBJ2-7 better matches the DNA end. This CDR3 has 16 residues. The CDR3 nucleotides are TGTGCCAGCAGTTTAGCCCCCGGGCAGGGACGCTACGAGCAGTACTTC. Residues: CASSLAPGQGRYEQYF.

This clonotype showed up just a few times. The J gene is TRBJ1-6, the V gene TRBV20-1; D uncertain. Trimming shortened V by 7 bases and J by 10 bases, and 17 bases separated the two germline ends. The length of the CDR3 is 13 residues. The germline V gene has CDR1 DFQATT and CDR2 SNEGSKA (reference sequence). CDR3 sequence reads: CSVPGEGGSPLHF. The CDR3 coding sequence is TGCAGTGTCCCAGGAGAGGGCGGCTCACCCCTCCACTTT.

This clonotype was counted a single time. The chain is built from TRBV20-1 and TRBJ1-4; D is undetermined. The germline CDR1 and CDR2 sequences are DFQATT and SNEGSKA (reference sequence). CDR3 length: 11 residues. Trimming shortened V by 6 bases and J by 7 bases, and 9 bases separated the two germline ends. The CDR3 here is CSATNPEKLFF. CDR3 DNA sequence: TGCAGTGCCACCAACCCTGAAAAACTGTTTTTT.

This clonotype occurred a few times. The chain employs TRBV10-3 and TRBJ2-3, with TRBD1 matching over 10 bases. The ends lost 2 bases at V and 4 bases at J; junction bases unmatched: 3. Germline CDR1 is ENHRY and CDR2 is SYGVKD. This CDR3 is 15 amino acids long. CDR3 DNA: TGTGCCATCAGTGAGGGGGACAGGGGCGCAGATACGCAGTATTTT. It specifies CAISEGDRGADTQYF.

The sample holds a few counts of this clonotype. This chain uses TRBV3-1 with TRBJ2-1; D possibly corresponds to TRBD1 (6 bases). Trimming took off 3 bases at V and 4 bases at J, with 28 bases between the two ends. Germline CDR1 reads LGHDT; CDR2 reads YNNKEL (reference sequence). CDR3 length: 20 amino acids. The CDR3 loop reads CASSHLSPYREWGIYNEQFF. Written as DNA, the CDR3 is TGTGCCAGCAGCCATCTCAGTCCTTACAGGGAGTGGGGCATTTACAATGAGCAGTTCTTC.

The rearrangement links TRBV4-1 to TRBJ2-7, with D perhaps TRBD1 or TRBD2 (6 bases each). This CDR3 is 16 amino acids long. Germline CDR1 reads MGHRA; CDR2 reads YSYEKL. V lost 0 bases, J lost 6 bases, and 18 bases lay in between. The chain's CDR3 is CASSQDLPGAISEQYF. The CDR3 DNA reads TGCGCCAGCAGCCAAGATCTTCCGGGGGCGATTTCCGAGCAGTACTTC.

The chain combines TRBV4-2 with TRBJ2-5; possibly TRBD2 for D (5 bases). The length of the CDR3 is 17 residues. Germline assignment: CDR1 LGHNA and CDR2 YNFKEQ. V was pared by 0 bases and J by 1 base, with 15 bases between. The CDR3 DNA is TGTGCCAGCAGCCAAGATAGCGATAACGGTATCCAAGAGACCCAGTACTTC. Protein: CASSQDSDNGIQETQYF.

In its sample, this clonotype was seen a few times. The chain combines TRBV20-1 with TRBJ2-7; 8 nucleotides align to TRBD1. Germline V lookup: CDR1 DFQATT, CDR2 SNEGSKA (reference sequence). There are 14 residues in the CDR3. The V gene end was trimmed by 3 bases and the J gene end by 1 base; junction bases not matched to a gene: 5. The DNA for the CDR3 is TGCAGTGCTAGGGACAGGGATCTATCCTACGAGCAGTACTTC. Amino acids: CSARDRDLSYEQYF.